These 11 T cell receptor beta chains originate from one sample sequenced in a study of cytomegalovirus exposure and HLA in healthy donors (dated by TCRdb to about 2017). The library was prepared using the immunoSEQ multiplex PCR assay. The multiplex PCR relied on a mix of 60 forward primers for TCR Vbeta segments and 13 reverse primers for TCR Jbeta segments. TCRdb retrieved this table from immuneACCESS and kept in-frame rearrangements only. Not all clones are present; in checked studies, unresolved V genes account for under half, and no reason is known for the remainder. The sample's clone listing holds about 72,000 clones. The ten largest account for approximately 15% of the sample. The sequenced material came from PBMCs. These receptors all come from a man aged 50 to 59 in good health and CMV-seropositive.

The genes are TRBV5-6 and TRBJ1-2; D gene unclear. V was shortened by 0 bases and J by 5 bases, with 8 bases between the two germline ends. There are 13 residues in the CDR3. Germline V gene data show CDR1 as SGHDT and CDR2 as YYEEEE. CDR3 DNA sequence: TGTGCCAGCAGCTTGGGTCACTTTTATGGCTACACCTTC. Protein: CASSLGHFYGYTF.

The chain combines TRBV18 with TRBJ2-3; 9 nucleotides agree with TRBD2. Unmatched junction bases numbered 7, after V lost 3 bases and J lost 6 bases. The CDR3 consists of 15 residues. Germline CDR1 is KGHSH and CDR2 is LQKENI. The CDR3 protein is CASSPAGGTPDTQYF. The CDR3 DNA sequence: TGTGCCAGCTCACCGGCGGGGGGGACTCCGGATACGCAGTATTTT.

The chain joins TRBV6-6 to TRBJ2-5; D might be TRBD1 (5 bases). The CDR3 is 12 amino acids. V was shortened by 5 bases and J by 2 bases, with 6 bases between the two germline ends. Germline V gene lookup returns CDR1 MNHNY and CDR2 SVGAGI (reference sequence). This chain's CDR3 is CASSDSQETQYF. Here the CDR3 DNA reads TGTGCCAGCAGTGACAGTCAAGAGACCCAGTACTTC.

V is TRBV30 and J is TRBJ1-1; 9 bases align to TRBD1. From germline, CDR1 is GTSNPN and CDR2 SVGIG (reference sequence). Trimming cost V 4 bases and J 3 bases; bases outside gene matches: 15. There are 17 residues in the CDR3. The CDR3 DNA reads TGTGCCTGGACCCGATTAAGAGGACAGGGGAAGGACACTGAAGCTTTCTTT. Protein: CAWTRLRGQGKDTEAFF.

The CDR3 DNA follows: TGCGCCAGCAGCTTGGCGGGGGTAGGTCAGCCCCAGCATTTT. This sequence encodes CASSLAGVGQPQHF. The gene calls are TRBV5-1 and TRBJ1-5; perhaps TRBD1 as D (5 bases). Germline V gene lookup returns CDR1 SGHRS and CDR2 YFSETQ. This CDR3 has 14 residues. Trimming left V 0 bases short and J 6 bases short, with 10 bases between.

The CDR3 sequence: CASSQVGVEETQYF. The CDR3 DNA reads as TGTGCCAGCAGCCAAGTAGGGGTGGAGGAGACCCAGTACTTC. The chain employs TRBV14 and TRBJ2-5; a weak D match, TRBD1 (5 bases). The CDR3 covers 14 residues. V was trimmed by 1 base and J by 5 bases, leaving 11 bases between them. CDR1 is SGHDN and CDR2 is FVKESK in the germline V gene.

V is TRBV6-1 and J is TRBJ2-3, with 8 nucleotides matching TRBD2. J was trimmed by 0 bases and V by 6 bases; bases with no gene match: 2. The CDR3 sequence is 14 residues long. Per germline, CDR1 MNHNS and CDR2 SASEGT. The CDR3 spells CASRPSGSTDTQYF. The CDR3 region has the DNA TGTGCCAGCAGGCCTAGCGGGAGCACAGATACGCAGTATTTT.

The chain has TRBV4-1 and TRBJ1-2; 8 positions match TRBD1. The CDR3 contains 14 residues. Germline V lookup: CDR1 MGHRA, CDR2 YSYEKL. Trimming removed 1 base from V and 8 bases from J; junction bases left unmatched: 6. The CDR3 nucleotides are TGCGCCAGCAGCCAAGGGCAGGGGGCGTCGGGCTACACCTTC. This translates into CASSQGQGASGYTF.

V and J are TRBV7-7 and TRBJ2-5; tentatively, D is TRBD2 (6 bases). The CDR3 is 13 amino acids. V lost 2 bases, J lost 3 bases, and 7 bases lay in between. Germline-derived CDR1 and CDR2 are SSHAT and FNYEAQ (reference sequence). The CDR3 coding sequence is TGTGCCAGCAGCTTACCGGGAGAAGAGACCCAGTACTTC. It is translated as CASSLPGEETQYF.

The chain couples TRBV5-8 to TRBJ1-4; a possible D gene is TRBD1 (6 bases). The V gene's germline CDR1 is SGHTS and CDR2 YDEGEE. The V end lost 4 bases, the J end lost 0 bases, and 16 bases lay between the germline ends. The CDR3 loop spans 17 amino acids. CDR3 in DNA: TGTGCCAGCAGCCACTCAGGGGAAACTGCAACTAATGAAAAACTGTTTTTT. Its translation: CASSHSGETATNEKLFF.

Note on this clone: The identical CDR3 is also encoded by other nucleotide sequences in the sample. J is TRBJ2-2 and V is TRBV27, with TRBD1 matching over 7 bases. This CDR3 region has 15 residues. From germline, CDR1 is MNHEY and CDR2 SMNVEV (reference sequence). V gave up 7 bases and J gave up 1 base; unmatched junction bases: 6. The CDR3 is CASTTRTGNTGELFF. The CDR3 DNA reads TGTGCCAGCACCACTCGGACAGGGAACACCGGGGAGCTGTTTTTT.